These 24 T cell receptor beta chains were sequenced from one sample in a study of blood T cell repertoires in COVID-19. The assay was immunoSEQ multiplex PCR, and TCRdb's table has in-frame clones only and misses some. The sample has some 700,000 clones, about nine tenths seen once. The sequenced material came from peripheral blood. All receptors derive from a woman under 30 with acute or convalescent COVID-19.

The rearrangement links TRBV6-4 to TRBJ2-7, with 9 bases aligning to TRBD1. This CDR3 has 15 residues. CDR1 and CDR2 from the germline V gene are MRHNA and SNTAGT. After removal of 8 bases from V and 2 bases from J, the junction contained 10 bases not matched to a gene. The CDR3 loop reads CASRLWGQGPYEQYF. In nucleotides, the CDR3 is TGTGCCAGCCGACTTTGGGGACAGGGTCCCTACGAGCAGTACTTC.

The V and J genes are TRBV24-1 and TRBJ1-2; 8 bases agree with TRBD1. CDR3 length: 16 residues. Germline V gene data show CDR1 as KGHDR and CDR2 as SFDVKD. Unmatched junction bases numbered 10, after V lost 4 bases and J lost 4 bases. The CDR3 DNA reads TGTGCCACCAGTGACTCCTTACCTGGACAGGGCTATGGCTACACCTTC. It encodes CATSDSLPGQGYGYTF.

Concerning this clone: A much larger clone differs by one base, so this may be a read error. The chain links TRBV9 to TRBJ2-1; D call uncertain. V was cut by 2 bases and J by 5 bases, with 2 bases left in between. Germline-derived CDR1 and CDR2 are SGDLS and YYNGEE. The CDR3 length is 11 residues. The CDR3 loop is CASSVDNEQFF. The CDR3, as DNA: TGTGCCAGCAGCGTCGACAATGAGCAGTTCTTC.

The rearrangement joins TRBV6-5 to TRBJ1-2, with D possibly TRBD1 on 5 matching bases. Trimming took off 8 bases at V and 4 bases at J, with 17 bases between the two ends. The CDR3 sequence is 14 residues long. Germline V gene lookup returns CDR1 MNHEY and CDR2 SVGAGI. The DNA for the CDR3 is TGTGCCAGCGCGCGGGGGACGGCTATCTATGGCTACACCTTC. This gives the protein CASARGTAIYGYTF.

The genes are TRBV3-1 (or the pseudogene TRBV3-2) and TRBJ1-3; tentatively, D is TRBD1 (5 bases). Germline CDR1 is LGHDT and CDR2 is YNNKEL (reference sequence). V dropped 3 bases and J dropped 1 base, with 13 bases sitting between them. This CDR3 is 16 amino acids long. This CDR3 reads CASSQRDSRSGNTIYF. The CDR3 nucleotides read TGTGCCAGCAGCCAGCGGGACTCACGATCTGGAAACACCATATATTTT.

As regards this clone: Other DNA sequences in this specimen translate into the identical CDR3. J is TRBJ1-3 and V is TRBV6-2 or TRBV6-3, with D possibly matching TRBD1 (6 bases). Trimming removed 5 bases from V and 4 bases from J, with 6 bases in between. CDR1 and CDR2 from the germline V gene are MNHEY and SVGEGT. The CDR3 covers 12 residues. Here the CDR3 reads CASSDRGNTIYF. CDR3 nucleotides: TGTGCCAGCAGTGACAGGGGAAACACCATATATTTT.

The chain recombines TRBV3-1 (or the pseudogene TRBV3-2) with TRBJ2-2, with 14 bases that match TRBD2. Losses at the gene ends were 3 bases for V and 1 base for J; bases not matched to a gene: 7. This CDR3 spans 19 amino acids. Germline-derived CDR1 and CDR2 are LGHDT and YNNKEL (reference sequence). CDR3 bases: TGTGCCAGCAGCCATCCGCCGGGGACTAGCGGGGGGAACACCGGGGAGCTGTTTTTT. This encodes CASSHPPGTSGGNTGELFF.

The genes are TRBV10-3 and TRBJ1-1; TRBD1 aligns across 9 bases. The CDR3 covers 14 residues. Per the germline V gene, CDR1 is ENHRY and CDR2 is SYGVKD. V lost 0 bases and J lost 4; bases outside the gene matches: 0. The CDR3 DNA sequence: TGTGCCATCAGTGAGTCACAGGGGGCCACTGAAGCTTTCTTT. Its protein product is CAISESQGATEAFF.

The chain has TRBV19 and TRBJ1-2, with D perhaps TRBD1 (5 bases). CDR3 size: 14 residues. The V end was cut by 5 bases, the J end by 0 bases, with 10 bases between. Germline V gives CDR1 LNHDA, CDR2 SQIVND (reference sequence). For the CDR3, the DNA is TGTGCCAGTAGTGACCCAGGGTCTAACTATGGCTACACCTTC. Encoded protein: CASSDPGSNYGYTF.

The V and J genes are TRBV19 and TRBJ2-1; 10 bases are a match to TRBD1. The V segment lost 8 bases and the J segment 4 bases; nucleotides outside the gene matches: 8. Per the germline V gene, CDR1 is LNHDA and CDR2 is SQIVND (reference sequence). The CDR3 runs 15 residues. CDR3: CASYGTGAIYNEQFF. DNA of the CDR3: TGTGCCAGTTATGGGACAGGGGCAATTTACAATGAGCAGTTCTTC.

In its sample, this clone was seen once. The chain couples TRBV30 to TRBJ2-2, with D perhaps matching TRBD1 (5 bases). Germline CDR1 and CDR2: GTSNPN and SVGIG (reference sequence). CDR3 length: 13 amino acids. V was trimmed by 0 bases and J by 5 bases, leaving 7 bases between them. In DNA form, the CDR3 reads TGTGCCTGGAGTGTAGGGGATACCGGGGAGCTGTTTTTT. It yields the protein CAWSVGDTGELFF.

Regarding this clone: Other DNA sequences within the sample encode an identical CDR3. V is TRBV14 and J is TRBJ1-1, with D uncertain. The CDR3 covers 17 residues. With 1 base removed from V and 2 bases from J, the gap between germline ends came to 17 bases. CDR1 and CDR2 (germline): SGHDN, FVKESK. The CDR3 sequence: CASSQVWIGGLNTEAFF. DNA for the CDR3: TGTGCCAGCAGCCAAGTTTGGATAGGAGGCTTAAACACTGAAGCTTTCTTT.

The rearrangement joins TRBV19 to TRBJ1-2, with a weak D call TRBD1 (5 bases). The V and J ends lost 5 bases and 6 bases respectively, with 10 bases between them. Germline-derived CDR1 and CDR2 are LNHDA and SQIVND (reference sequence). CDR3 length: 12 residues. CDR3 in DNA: TGTGCCAGTAGTTGGGGGGGGAATGGCTACACCTTC. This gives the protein CASSWGGNGYTF.

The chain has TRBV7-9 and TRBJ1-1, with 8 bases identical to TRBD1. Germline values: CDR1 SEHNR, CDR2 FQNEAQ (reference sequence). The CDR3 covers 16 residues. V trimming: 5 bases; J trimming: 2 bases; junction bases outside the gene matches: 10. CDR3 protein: CASSRAWTGINTEAFF. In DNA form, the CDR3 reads TGTGCCAGCAGCCGTGCTTGGACAGGGATTAACACTGAAGCTTTCTTT.

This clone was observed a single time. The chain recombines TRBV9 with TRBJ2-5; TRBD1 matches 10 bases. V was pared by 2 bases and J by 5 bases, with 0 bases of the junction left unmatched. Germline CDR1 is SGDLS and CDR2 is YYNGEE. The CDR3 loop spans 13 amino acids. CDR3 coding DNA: TGTGCCAGCAGCGTGGGACAGGGGGAGACCCAGTACTTC. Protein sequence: CASSVGQGETQYF.

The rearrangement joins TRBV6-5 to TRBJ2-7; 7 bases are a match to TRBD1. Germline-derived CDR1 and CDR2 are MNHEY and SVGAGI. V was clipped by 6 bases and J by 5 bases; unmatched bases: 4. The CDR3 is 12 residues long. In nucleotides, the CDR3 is TGTGCCAGCAGATCACAGGGGAACGAGCAGTACTTC. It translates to CASRSQGNEQYF.

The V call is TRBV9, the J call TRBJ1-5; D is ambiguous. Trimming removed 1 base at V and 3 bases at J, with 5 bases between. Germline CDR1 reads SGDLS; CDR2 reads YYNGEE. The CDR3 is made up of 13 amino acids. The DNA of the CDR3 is TGTGCCAGCAGCGTAAGCTCCAATCAGCCCCAGCATTTT. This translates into CASSVSSNQPQHF.

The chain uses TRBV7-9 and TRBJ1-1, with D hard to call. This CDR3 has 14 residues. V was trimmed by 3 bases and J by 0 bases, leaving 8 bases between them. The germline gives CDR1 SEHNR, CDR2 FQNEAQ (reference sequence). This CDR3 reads CASSFTTVNTEAFF. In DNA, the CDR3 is TGTGCCAGCAGCTTTACAACAGTGAACACTGAAGCTTTCTTT.

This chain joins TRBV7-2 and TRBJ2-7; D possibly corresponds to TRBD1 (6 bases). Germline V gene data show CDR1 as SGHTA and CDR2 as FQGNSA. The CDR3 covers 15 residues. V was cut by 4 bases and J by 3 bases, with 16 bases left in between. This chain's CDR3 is CASSYGQRSVYEQYF. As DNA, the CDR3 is TGTGCCAGCAGCTACGGACAGCGTTCGGTCTACGAGCAGTACTTC.

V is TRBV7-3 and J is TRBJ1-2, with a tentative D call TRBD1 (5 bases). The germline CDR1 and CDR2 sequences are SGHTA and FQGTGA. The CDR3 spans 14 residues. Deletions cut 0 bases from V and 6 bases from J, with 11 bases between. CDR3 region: CASSLTGGSNGYTF. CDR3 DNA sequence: TGTGCCAGCAGCTTAACGGGGGGATCCAATGGCTACACCTTC.

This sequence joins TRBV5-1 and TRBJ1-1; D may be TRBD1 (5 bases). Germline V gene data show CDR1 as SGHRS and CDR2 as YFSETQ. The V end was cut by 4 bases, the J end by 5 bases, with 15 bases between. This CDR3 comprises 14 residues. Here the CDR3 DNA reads TGCGCCAGCAGCCATGGGGGGATGGGGACTGAAGCTTTCTTT. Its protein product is CASSHGGMGTEAFF.

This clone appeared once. The CDR3 sequence is CASRQGNTEAFF. DNA of the CDR3: TGTGCCAGCAGGCAGGGGAACACTGAAGCTTTCTTT. The chain is built from TRBV27 and TRBJ1-1, with a weak D call TRBD1 (5 bases). CDR1 MNHEY and CDR2 SMNVEV come from the germline V gene (reference sequence). V shed 6 bases and J shed 1 base, with 6 bases lying between them. CDR3 length: 12 amino acids.

The CDR3 DNA is TGTGCCAGCAGACGAACAGGGGGCAGTTTCTACGGAAAACTGTTTTTT. Translating gives CASRRTGGSFYGKLFF. The chain carries TRBV28 and TRBJ1-4, with TRBD1 matching over 9 bases. The CDR3 runs 16 residues. CDR1 is MDHEN and CDR2 is SYDVKM in the germline V gene. V lost 6 bases, J lost 10 bases, and 15 bases stayed unmatched.

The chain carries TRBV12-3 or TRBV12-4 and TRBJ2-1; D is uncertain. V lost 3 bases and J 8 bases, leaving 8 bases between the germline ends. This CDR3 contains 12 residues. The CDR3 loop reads CASSLSPHEQFF. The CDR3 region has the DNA TGTGCCAGCAGTTTGTCCCCTCATGAGCAGTTCTTC.